Listed here are 9 T cell receptor beta chains from one sample, sequenced in a study of shared clonotypes between healthy human individuals. Method: immunoSEQ multiplex PCR; TCRdb's copy keeps in-frame clones and lacks some. Of roughly 1,000,000 clones detected, around three quarters appear once; the ten largest clones hold approximately 0.56%. Sequenced sample: memory CD4+ T cells from PBMCs. Subset noted: CD45RA-negative fraction. These receptors were collected from a man between 18 and 35 years old in good health. Some clones in this sample may be carry-over from other donors' samples.

The CDR3 here is CASSPGRGGEKLFF. In nucleotides, the CDR3 is TGTGCCAGCAGCCCTGGGCGGGGCGGTGAAAAACTGTTTTTT. The chain carries TRBV14 and TRBJ1-4; a possible D gene is TRBD1 (5 bases). The CDR3 spans 14 residues. CDR1 is SGHDN and CDR2 is FVKESK in the germline V gene. V was pared by 4 bases and J by 7 bases, with 13 bases between.

This chain connects TRBV7-9 to TRBJ1-1, with 7 bases fitting TRBD1. Germline values: CDR1 SEHNR, CDR2 FQNEAQ (reference sequence). The V segment lost 4 bases and the J segment 7 bases; nucleotides outside the gene matches: 3. The CDR3 length is 12 residues. The CDR3 loop reads CASSSGGGEAFF. In nucleotides, the CDR3 is TGTGCCAGCAGCTCAGGGGGTGGTGAAGCTTTCTTT.

V and J are TRBV21-1 and TRBJ2-2; TRBD2 reflects the table's D call only, with no check against the DNA. TRBV21-1 is a documented pseudogene. This CDR3 contains 17 residues. CDR3 DNA sequence: TGTGCCAGCAGCAAAGCGCTTAGCGGGATATCGGCCGGGGAGCTGTTTTTT. This codes for CASSKALSGISAGELFF.

This chain uses TRBV28 with TRBJ2-7, with D tentatively TRBD1 (6 bases). Looked up from germline, CDR1 is MDHEN and CDR2 is SYDVKM. V was shortened by 3 bases and J by 6 bases, with 18 bases between the two germline ends. This CDR3 is 15 amino acids long. CDR3 region: CASSFFDRLKGEQYF. The CDR3 coding sequence is TGTGCCAGCAGTTTTTTCGACAGGCTCAAGGGCGAGCAGTACTTC.

The rearrangement uses TRBV4-1 and TRBJ1-3; the match to TRBD1 covers 7 bases. CDR3 length equals 18 residues. V shed 0 bases and J 4 bases; nucleotides not matched to a gene: 12. Germline V gene data show CDR1 as MGHRA and CDR2 as YSYEKL. CDR3 protein: CASSQDGAGGSLGNTIYF. The DNA of the CDR3 is TGCGCCAGCAGCCAAGATGGGGCAGGGGGTAGTCTCGGAAACACCATATATTTT.

The rearrangement links TRBV30 to TRBJ2-5; 7 bases line up with TRBD1. This CDR3 region has 15 residues. V dropped 5 bases and J dropped 1; count of bases not matched to a gene: 10. CDR1 and CDR2 from the germline V gene are GTSNPN and SVGIG (reference sequence). Written as DNA, the CDR3 is TGTGCCTGGGCAAGACAGGCAGGGGGCCAAGAGACCCAGTACTTC. It encodes CAWARQAGGQETQYF.

The rearrangement joins TRBV9 to TRBJ2-7; TRBD1 agrees at 7 bases. The CDR3 runs to 15 residues. The trim removed 3 bases at V and 1 base at J, leaving 7 bases unmatched. The germline gives CDR1 SGDLS, CDR2 YYNGEE. The CDR3 loop reads CASSATGQPSYEQYF. CDR3 DNA: TGTGCCAGCAGCGCCACGGGACAGCCTTCCTACGAGCAGTACTTC.

The chain recombines TRBV5-1 with TRBJ2-3; D might be TRBD1 or TRBD2, each matching 7 bases. V was shortened by 4 bases and J by 5 bases, with 17 bases between the two germline ends. The CDR3 contains 15 residues. The germline gives CDR1 SGHRS, CDR2 YFSETQ. The CDR3 nucleotides read TGCGCCAGCAGCCAGGGGGGGGACCCGAGAGATACGCAGTATTTT. As protein: CASSQGGDPRDTQYF.

This clone was counted between two and nine times. The CDR3 sequence: CATSQFQSGDIYGYTF. DNA of the CDR3: TGTGCCACCAGCCAATTCCAATCAGGGGACATCTATGGCTACACCTTC. V and J are TRBV15 and TRBJ1-2; tentatively, D is TRBD1 (6 bases). The CDR3 runs to 16 residues. Germline CDR1 LNHNV, CDR2 YYDKDF (reference sequence). Trimming took off 5 bases at V and 4 bases at J, with 20 bases between the two ends.